This T cell receptor beta chain came from a study of shared clonotypes between healthy human individuals. The CDR3 spans 16 residues. Germline values: CDR1 SEHNR, CDR2 FQNEAQ (reference sequence). With 0 bases clipped from V and 8 bases from J, the junction kept 8 bases outside the gene matches. Clones were sequenced by immunoSEQ multiplex PCR, and TCRdb holds only the in-frame ones, with some missing. The repertoire holds around 1.1 million clones, with about 84% as singletons. The donors, all of them Caucasian adults, lived in Nashville, Tennessee. CD4+ cells yielded CD45RA+ naive and CD45RA-negative memory subsets.

This TCR derives from a man between 18 and 35 years old in good health. Some clones in this sample may be carry-over from other donors' samples. The rearrangement uses TRBV7-9 and TRBJ2-3; TRBD2 matches 10 bases. Sample: memory CD4+ T cells from PBMCs. The subset here: CD45RA-negative fraction. In nucleotides, the CDR3 is TGTGCCAGCAGCTTAGCTCTAGCGGGAGTGGTAGGTACGCAGTATTTT. This gives the protein CASSLALAGVVGTQYF.